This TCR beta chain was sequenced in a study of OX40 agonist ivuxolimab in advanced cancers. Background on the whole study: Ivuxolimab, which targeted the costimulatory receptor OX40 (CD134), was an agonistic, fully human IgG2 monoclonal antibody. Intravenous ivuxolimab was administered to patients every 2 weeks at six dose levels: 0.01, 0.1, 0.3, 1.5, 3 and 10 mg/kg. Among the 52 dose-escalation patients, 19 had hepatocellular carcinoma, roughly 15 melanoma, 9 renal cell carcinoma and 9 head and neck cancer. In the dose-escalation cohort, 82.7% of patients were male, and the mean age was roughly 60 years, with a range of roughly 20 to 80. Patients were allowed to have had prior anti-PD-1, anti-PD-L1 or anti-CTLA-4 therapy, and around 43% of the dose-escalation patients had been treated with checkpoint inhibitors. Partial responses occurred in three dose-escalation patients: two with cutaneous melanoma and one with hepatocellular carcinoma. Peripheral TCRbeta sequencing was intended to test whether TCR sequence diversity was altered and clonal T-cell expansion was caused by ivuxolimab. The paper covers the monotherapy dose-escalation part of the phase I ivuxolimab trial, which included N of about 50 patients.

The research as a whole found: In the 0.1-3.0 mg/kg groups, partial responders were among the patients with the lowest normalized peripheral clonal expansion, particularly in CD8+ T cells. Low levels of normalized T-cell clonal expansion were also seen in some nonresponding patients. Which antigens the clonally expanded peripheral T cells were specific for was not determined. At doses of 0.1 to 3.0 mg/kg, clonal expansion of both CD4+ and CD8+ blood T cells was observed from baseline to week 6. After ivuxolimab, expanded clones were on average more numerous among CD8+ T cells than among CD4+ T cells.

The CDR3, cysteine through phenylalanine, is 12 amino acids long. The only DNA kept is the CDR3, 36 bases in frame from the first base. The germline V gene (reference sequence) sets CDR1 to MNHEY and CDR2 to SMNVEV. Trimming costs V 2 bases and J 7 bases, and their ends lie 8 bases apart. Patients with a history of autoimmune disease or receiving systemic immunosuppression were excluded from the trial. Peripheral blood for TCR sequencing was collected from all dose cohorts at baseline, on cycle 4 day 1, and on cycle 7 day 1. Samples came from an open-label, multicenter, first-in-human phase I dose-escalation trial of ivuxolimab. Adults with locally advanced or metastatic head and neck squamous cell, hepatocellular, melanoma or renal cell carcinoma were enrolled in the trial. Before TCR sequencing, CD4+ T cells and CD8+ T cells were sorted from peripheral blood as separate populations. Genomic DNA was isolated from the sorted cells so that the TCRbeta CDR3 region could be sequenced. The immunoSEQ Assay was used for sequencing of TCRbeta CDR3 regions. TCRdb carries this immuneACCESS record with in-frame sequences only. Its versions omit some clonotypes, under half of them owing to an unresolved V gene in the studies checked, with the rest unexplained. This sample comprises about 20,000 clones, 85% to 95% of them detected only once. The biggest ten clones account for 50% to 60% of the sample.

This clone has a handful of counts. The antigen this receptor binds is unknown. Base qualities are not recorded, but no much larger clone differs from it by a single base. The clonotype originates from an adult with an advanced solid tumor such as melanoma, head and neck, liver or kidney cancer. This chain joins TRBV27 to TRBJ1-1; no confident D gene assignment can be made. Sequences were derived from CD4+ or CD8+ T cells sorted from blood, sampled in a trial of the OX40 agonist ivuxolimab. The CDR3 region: CASSLSGNEAFF. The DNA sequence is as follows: TGTGCCAGCAGTTTAAGCGGTAATGAAGCTTTCTTT.